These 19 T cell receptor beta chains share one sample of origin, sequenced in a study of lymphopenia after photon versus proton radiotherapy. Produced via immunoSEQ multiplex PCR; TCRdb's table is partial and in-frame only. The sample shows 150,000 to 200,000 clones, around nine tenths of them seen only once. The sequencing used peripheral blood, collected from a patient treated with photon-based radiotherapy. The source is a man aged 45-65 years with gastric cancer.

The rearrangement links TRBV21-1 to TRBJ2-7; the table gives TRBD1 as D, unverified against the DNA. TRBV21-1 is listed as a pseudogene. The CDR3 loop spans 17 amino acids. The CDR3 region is CASSKETGHRDSYEQYF. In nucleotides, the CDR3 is TGTGCCAGCAGCAAAGAGACGGGGCACAGGGACTCCTACGAGCAGTACTTC.

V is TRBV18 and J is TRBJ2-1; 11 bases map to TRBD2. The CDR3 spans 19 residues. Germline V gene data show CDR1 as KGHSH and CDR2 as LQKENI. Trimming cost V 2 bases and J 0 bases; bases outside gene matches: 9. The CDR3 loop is CASSPSGGGLADSYNEQFF. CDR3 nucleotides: TGTGCCAGCTCACCAAGTGGAGGGGGACTAGCGGACTCCTACAATGAGCAGTTCTTC.

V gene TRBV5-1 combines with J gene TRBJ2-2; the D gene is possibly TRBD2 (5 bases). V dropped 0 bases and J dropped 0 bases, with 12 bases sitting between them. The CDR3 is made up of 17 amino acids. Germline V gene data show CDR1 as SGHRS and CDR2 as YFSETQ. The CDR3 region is CASSLGESVTNTGELFF. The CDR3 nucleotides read TGCGCCAGCAGCTTGGGGGAGAGCGTTACGAACACCGGGGAGCTGTTTTTT.

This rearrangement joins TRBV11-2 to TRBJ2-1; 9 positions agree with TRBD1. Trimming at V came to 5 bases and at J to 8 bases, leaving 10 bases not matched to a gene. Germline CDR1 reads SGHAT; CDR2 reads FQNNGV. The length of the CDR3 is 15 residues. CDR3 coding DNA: TGTGCCAGCAGCGGGGGGACAGGGAATAGGGATGAGCAGTTCTTC. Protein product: CASSGGTGNRDEQFF.

CDR3 DNA sequence: TGTGCCAGCCTCGGACCGGGACCACGCTACGAGCAGTACTTC. It encodes CASLGPGPRYEQYF. The gene calls are TRBV28 and TRBJ2-7; D is tentatively TRBD1 or TRBD2 (5 bases each). The germline V gene has CDR1 MDHEN and CDR2 SYDVKM. This CDR3 comprises 14 residues. V lost 8 bases, J lost 3 bases, and 17 bases lay in between.

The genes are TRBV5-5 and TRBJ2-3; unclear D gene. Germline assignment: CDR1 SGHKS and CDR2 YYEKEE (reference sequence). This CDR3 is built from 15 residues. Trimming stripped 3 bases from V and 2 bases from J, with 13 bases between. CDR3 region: CASSSGPGTTDTQYF. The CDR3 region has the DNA TGTGCCAGCAGCTCCGGGCCCGGCACCACAGATACGCAGTATTTT.

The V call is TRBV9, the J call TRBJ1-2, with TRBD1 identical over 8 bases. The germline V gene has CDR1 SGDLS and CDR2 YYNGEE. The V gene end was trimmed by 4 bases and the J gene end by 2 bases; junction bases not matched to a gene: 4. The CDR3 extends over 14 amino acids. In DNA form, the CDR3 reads TGTGCCAGCAGCAAAGGACAGGGAAACTATGGCTACACCTTC. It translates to CASSKGQGNYGYTF.

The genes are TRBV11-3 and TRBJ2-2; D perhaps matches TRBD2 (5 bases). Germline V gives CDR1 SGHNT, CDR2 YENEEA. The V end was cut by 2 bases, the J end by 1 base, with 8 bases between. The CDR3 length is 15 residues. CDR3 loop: CASSLFGENTGELFF. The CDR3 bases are TGTGCCAGCAGCTTATTCGGGGAGAACACCGGGGAGCTGTTTTTT.

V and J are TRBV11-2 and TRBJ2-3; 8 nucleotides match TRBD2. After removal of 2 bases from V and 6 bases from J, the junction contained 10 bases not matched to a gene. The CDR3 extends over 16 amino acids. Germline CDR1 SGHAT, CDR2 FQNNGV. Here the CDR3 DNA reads TGTGCCAGCAGCTTAATGCTGGCTAGCGGGTTGGATACGCAGTATTTT. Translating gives CASSLMLASGLDTQYF. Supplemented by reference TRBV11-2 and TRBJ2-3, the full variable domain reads EAGVAQSPRYKIIEKRQSVAFWCNPISGHATLYWYQQILGQGPKLLIQFQNNGVVDDSQLPKDRFSAERLKGVDSTLKIQPAKLEDSAVYLCASSLMLASGLDTQYFGPGTRLTVL.

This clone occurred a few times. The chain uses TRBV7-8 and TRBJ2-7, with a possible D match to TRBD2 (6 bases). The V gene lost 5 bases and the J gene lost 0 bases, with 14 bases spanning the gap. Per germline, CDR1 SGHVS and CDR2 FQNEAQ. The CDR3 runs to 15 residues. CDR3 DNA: TGTGCCAGCAGCGCGCTAGCGCTAAGCTCCTACGAGCAGTACTTC. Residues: CASSALALSSYEQYF. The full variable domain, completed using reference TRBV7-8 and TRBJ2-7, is GAGVSQSPRYKVAKRGQDVALRCDPISGHVSLFWYQQALGQGPEFLTYFQNEAQLDKSGLPSDRFFAERPEGSVSTLKIQRTQQEDSAVYLCASSALALSSYEQYFGPGTRLTVT.

CDR3 sequence reads: CASSTRGLPASTDTQYF. The CDR3 nucleotides are TGTGCCAGCAGCACCCGGGGACTTCCCGCTAGCACAGATACGCAGTATTTT. The J gene is TRBJ2-3, the V gene TRBV9, with D perhaps TRBD2 (6 bases). Germline V gene lookup returns CDR1 SGDLS and CDR2 YYNGEE. This CDR3 spans 17 amino acids. V lost 4 bases, J lost 0 bases, and 18 bases lay in between.

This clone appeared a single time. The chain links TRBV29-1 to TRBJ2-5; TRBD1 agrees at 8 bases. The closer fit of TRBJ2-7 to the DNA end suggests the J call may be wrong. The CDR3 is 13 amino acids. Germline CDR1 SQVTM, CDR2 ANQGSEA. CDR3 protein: CSVARDRGYEQYF. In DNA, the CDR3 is TGCAGCGTTGCCCGAGACAGGGGCTACGAGCAGTACTTC.

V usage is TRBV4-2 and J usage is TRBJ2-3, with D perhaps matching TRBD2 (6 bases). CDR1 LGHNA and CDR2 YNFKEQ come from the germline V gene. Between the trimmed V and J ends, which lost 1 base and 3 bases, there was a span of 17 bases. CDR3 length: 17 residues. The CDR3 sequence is CASSQGPRGTGTDTQYF. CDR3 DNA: TGTGCCAGCAGCCAAGGTCCCCGCGGGACGGGGACAGATACGCAGTATTTT.

Written as DNA, the CDR3 is TGCGCCAGCAGCTTGTACACAACAGGTGGCGGGGAGCTGTTTTTT. Translated: CASSLYTTGGGELFF. The rearrangement joins TRBV5-1 to TRBJ2-2; TRBD1 is a possible D gene (5 bases). The germline V gene encodes CDR1 SGHRS and CDR2 YFSETQ. This CDR3 spans 15 amino acids. V lost 1 base, J lost 7 bases, and 14 bases lay in between. Using reference TRBV5-1 and TRBJ2-2 for the parts outside the CDR3, the full variable domain is KAGVTQTPRYLIKTRGQQVTLSCSPISGHRSVSWYQQTPGQGLQFLFEYFSETQRNKGNFPGRFSGRQFSNSRSEMNVSTLELGDSALYLCASSLYTTGGGELFFGEGSRLTVL.

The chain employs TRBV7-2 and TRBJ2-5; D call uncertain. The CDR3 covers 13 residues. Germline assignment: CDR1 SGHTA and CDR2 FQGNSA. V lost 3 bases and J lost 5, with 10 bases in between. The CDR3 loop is CASSFRTVETQYF. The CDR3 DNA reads TGTGCCAGCAGCTTTCGAACGGTGGAGACCCAGTACTTC.

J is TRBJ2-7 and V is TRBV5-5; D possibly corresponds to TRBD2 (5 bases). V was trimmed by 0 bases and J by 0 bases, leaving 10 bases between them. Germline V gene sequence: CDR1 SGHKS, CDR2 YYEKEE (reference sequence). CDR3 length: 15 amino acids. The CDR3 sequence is CASSLGAGLSYEQYF. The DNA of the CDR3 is TGTGCCAGCAGCTTGGGGGCGGGCCTCTCCTACGAGCAGTACTTC.

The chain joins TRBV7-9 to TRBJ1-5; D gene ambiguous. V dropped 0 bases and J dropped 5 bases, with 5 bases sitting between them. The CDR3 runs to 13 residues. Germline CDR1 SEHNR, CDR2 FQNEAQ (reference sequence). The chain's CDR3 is CASSLAEYQPQHF. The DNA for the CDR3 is TGTGCCAGCAGCTTAGCCGAATATCAGCCCCAGCATTTT. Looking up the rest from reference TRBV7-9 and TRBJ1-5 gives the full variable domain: DTGVSQNPRHKITKRGQNVTFRCDPISEHNRLYWYRQTLGQGPEFLTYFQNEAQLEKSRLLSDRFSAERPKGSFSTLEIQRTEQGDSAMYLCASSLAEYQPQHFGDGTRLSIL.

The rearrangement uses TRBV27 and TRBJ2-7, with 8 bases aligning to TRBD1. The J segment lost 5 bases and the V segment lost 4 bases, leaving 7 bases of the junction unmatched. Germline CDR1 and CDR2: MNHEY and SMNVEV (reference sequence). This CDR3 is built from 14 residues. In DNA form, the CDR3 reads TGTGCCAGCAGTTCCGACGACAGGGGTCACGAGCAGTACTTC. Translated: CASSSDDRGHEQYF.

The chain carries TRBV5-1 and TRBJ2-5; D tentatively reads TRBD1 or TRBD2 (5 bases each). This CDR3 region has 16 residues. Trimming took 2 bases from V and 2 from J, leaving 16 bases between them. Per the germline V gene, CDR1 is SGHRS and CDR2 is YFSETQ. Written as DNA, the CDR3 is TGCGCCAGCAGCTTAGGGTCAGGGTGGGAGCAAGAGACCCAGTACTTC. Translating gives CASSLGSGWEQETQYF.